The 17 T cell receptor beta chains listed next were all sequenced from one sample in a study of PD-1 blockade in classical Hodgkin lymphoma. The repertoire was sequenced with immunoSEQ multiplex PCR; TCRdb's copy has only in-frame clones and lacks some. The table has around 91,000 clones, roughly 90% seen once. After autologous stem cell transplantation all patients relapsed, and prior brentuximab vedotin exposure differed between cohorts. This specimen consisted of peripheral blood mononuclear cells (PBMCs), obtained at baseline. The receptors were sampled from a human donor with classical Hodgkin lymphoma.

The chain has TRBV4-3 and TRBJ1-2; TRBD1 might be the D (5 bases). The CDR3 runs to 14 residues. Germline-derived CDR1 and CDR2 are LGHNA and YSLEER. Trimming shortened V by 0 bases and J by 7 bases, and 12 bases separated the two germline ends. The CDR3 nucleotides read TGCGCCAGCAGCCAAGATATGGGGCTGGGTGGCTACACCTTC. Protein product: CASSQDMGLGGYTF.

V gene TRBV11-3 combines with J gene TRBJ1-5; D may be TRBD1 (5 bases). The CDR3 spans 18 residues. Between the trimmed V and J ends, which lost 1 base and 2 bases, there was a span of 18 bases. Per germline, CDR1 SGHNT and CDR2 YENEEA. The CDR3 DNA follows: TGTGCCAGCAGCTTAGTTAGGGACCCAGGGAACGGCAATCAGCCCCAGCATTTT. Translated: CASSLVRDPGNGNQPQHF.

The genes are TRBV9 and TRBJ1-2; the D is unclear. CDR1 is SGDLS, CDR2 YYNGEE, per germline. The CDR3 extends over 15 amino acids. V lost 4 bases and J 4 bases, leaving 17 bases between the germline ends. The CDR3 DNA sequence: TGTGCCAGCAGCTCTTCAATGGGTAAGGGCTATGGCTACACCTTC. Its protein product is CASSSSMGKGYGYTF. Full variable domain (outside the CDR3, taken from reference TRBV9 and TRBJ1-2): DSGVTQTPKHLITATGQRVTLRCSPRSGDLSVYWYQQSLDQGLQFLIQYYNGEERAKGNILERFSAQQFPDLHSELNLSSLELGDSALYFCASSSSMGKGYGYTFGSGTRLTVV.

The chain recombines TRBV5-6 with TRBJ2-3; a possible D gene is TRBD2 (7 bases). With 0 bases removed from V and 4 bases from J, the gap between germline ends came to 9 bases. Looked up from germline, CDR1 is SGHDT and CDR2 is YYEEEE. The CDR3 extends over 14 amino acids. The CDR3 spells CASSLEGGPDTQYF. CDR3 nucleotides: TGTGCCAGCAGCTTGGAGGGGGGGCCAGATACGCAGTATTTT.

This chain links TRBV27 with TRBJ2-1; the D is unclear. In germline, CDR1 is MNHEY, CDR2 SMNVEV (reference sequence). The CDR3 totals 13 residues. V gave up 6 bases and J gave up 8 bases, with 14 bases separating them. DNA of the CDR3: TGTGCCAGCAGCCTTGGGTACATAGATGAGCAGTTCTTC. This sequence encodes CASSLGYIDEQFF.

V and J are TRBV27 and TRBJ2-1; D perhaps matches TRBD2 (6 bases). The CDR3 has 15 amino acids. CDR1 MNHEY and CDR2 SMNVEV come from the germline V gene (reference sequence). Trimming removed 0 bases from V and 5 bases from J, with 11 bases in between. The CDR3, as DNA: TGTGCCAGCAGTTTATCCCGGGGGATGAACAATGAGCAGTTCTTC. It translates to CASSLSRGMNNEQFF.

This sequence joins TRBV5-5 and TRBJ1-3; D possibly corresponds to TRBD1 (6 bases). Germline loops: CDR1 SGHKS, CDR2 YYEKEE (reference sequence). The CDR3 has 14 amino acids. The V end lost 3 bases, the J end lost 0 bases, and 7 bases lay between the germline ends. The CDR3 DNA is TGTGCCAGCAGCTGGGACAACTCTGGAAACACCATATATTTT. It encodes CASSWDNSGNTIYF.

The V gene is TRBV5-1, the J gene TRBJ2-5, with 9 bases fitting TRBD1. The CDR3 covers 15 residues. The V gene end was trimmed by 2 bases and the J gene end by 4 bases; junction bases not matched to a gene: 6. Looked up from germline, CDR1 is SGHRS and CDR2 is YFSETQ. This chain's CDR3 is CASSFGDRVIETQYF. CDR3 coding DNA: TGCGCCAGCAGCTTTGGGGACAGGGTGATAGAGACCCAGTACTTC.

This chain uses TRBV11-2 with TRBJ2-7; D uncertain. CDR1 and CDR2 (germline): SGHAT, FQNNGV. This CDR3 comprises 13 residues. The V gene lost 4 bases and the J gene lost 1 base, with 8 bases spanning the gap. The CDR3: CASSSLRSYEQYF. The CDR3 bases are TGTGCCAGCAGCTCGTTGAGATCCTACGAGCAGTACTTC.

As DNA, the CDR3 is TGTGCCTGGAGTGCACTTCTAGCACCCCTCCACTTT. This encodes CAWSALLAPLHF. This chain connects TRBV30 to TRBJ1-6; no firm D call. There are 12 residues in the CDR3. Trimming stripped 1 base from V and 11 bases from J, with 9 bases between. The germline gives CDR1 GTSNPN, CDR2 SVGIG (reference sequence). Supplemented by reference TRBV30 and TRBJ1-6, the full variable domain reads SQTIHQWPATLVQPVGSPLSLECTVEGTSNPNLYWYRQAAGRGLQLLFYSVGIGQISSEVPQNLSASRPQDRQFILSSKKLLLSDSGFYLCAWSALLAPLHFGNGTRLTVT.

The V and J genes are TRBV5-1 and TRBJ1-6, with a possible D match to TRBD1 (6 bases). V was cut by 0 bases and J by 7 bases, with 8 bases left in between. CDR3 length: 14 amino acids. Germline lookup yields CDR1 SGHRS and CDR2 YFSETQ. CDR3 in DNA: TGCGCCAGCAGCTTGGACAGGGAAAATTCACCCCTCCACTTT. Translated: CASSLDRENSPLHF.

J is TRBJ1-1 and V is TRBV2; no firm D call. V lost 7 bases and J lost 4, with 10 bases in between. The CDR3 has 12 amino acids. The V gene's germline CDR1 is SNHLY and CDR2 FYNNEI. CDR3 sequence (DNA): TGTGCCAGCAAATCCCGGGCCACTGAAGCTTTCTTT. It is translated as CASKSRATEAFF.

J is TRBJ1-5 and V is TRBV2; tentative D call: TRBD1 (6 bases). V lost 1 base and J 7 bases, leaving 14 bases between the germline ends. The CDR3 extends over 15 amino acids. In germline, CDR1 is SNHLY, CDR2 FYNNEI. The CDR3 sequence: CASSEGGQGSQPQHF. In DNA, the CDR3 is TGTGCCAGCAGTGAAGGCGGTCAGGGGAGCCAGCCCCAGCATTTT.

The V gene is TRBV6-4, the J gene TRBJ2-2; no definite D call. V was pared by 7 bases and J by 0 bases, with 9 bases between. CDR1 MRHNA and CDR2 SNTAGT come from the germline V gene. The CDR3 extends over 14 amino acids. The CDR3 protein is CASKHDANTGELFF. In DNA, the CDR3 is TGTGCCAGCAAACACGACGCGAACACCGGGGAGCTGTTTTTT.

This clone came up once. The chain couples TRBV2 to TRBJ1-2; D call uncertain. CDR1 is SNHLY, CDR2 FYNNEI, per germline. This CDR3 has 12 residues. V was pared by 6 bases and J by 3 bases, with 8 bases between. CDR3 residues: CASRREHYGYTF. The DNA of the CDR3 is TGTGCCAGCAGGAGAGAACACTATGGCTACACCTTC.

The chain carries TRBV2 and TRBJ1-5; D is uncertain. Trimming left V 2 bases short and J 7 bases short, with 15 bases between. Germline-derived CDR1 and CDR2 are SNHLY and FYNNEI. The CDR3 length is 15 residues. CDR3 sequence: CASSELTGSKQPQHF. The DNA of the CDR3 is TGTGCCAGCAGTGAACTAACGGGATCGAAGCAGCCCCAGCATTTT.

The rearrangement links TRBV20-1 to TRBJ1-2, with TRBD1 as a possible D gene (5 bases). Between the trimmed V and J ends, which lost 4 bases and 6 bases, there was a span of 9 bases. The length of the CDR3 is 11 residues. CDR1 is DFQATT, CDR2 SNEGSKA, per germline (reference sequence). CDR3 DNA sequence: TGCAGTGCTACAGGGTTGGATGGCTACACCTTC. This gives the protein CSATGLDGYTF.